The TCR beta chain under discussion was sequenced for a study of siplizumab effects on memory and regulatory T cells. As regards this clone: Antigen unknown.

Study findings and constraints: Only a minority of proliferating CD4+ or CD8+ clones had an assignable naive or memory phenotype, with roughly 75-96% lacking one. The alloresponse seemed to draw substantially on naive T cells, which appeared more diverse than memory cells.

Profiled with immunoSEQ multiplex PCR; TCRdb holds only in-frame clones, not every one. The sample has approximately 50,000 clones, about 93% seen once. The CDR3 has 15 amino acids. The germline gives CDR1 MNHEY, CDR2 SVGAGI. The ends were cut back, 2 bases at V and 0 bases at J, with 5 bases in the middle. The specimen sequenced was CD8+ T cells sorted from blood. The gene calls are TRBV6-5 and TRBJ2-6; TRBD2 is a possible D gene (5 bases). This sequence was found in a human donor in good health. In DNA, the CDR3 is TGTGCCAGCAGTTACGCGGGCTCTGGGGCCAACGTCCTGACTTTC. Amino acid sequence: CASSYAGSGANVLTF.